This TCR beta chain was observed in a study of OX40 agonist ivuxolimab in advanced cancers. Regarding the research as a whole: The costimulatory receptor OX40 (CD134) was targeted by ivuxolimab, a fully human IgG2 agonistic monoclonal antibody. Intravenous ivuxolimab was administered to patients every 2 weeks at six dose levels: 0.01, 0.1, 0.3, 1.5, 3 and 10 mg/kg. Of the roughly 51 patients in dose escalation, about 20 had hepatocellular carcinoma, some 15 had melanoma, 9 had renal cell carcinoma and 9 had head and neck cancer. In the dose-escalation cohort, around four fifths of patients were male, and the mean age was approximately 60 years with a range of about 23 to 79. Prior anti-PD-1, anti-PD-L1 or anti-CTLA-4 therapy was permitted, and 35% to 40% of dose-escalation patients had received checkpoint inhibitors. Partial responses occurred in three dose-escalation patients: two with cutaneous melanoma and one with hepatocellular carcinoma. The purpose of peripheral TCRbeta sequencing was to test whether ivuxolimab changed TCR sequence diversity and led to clonal T-cell expansion. The paper reports the monotherapy dose-escalation portion (N ≈ 52 patients) of the phase I ivuxolimab trial. On the study overall, not on this receptor specifically: Partial responders in the 0.1-3.0 mg/kg groups had among the lowest normalized peripheral clonal expansion, especially among CD8+ T cells. At doses of 0.1 to 3.0 mg/kg, clonal expansion of both CD4+ and CD8+ blood T cells was observed from baseline to week 6. Which antigens the clonally expanded peripheral T cells were specific for was not determined. On average, CD8+ T cells showed more expanded clones than CD4+ T cells after ivuxolimab. Low levels of normalized T-cell clonal expansion were also seen in some nonresponding patients.

This clone occurred a few times. Its antigen specificity is not known. The sample holds no much larger clone one base away, and base qualities are not on file. From V the trimming removes 7 bases and from J it removes 4 bases, while the gene matches leave 18 bases of the junction unaccounted for. The germline V gene gives CDR1 as MGHRA and CDR2 as YSYEKL. The CDR3, cysteine through phenylalanine, is 17 amino acids long. Of all the DNA, just the CDR3 is kept, 51 bases in frame from base 1. Genomic DNA was isolated from the sorted cells so that the TCRbeta CDR3 region could be sequenced. The immunoSEQ Assay was used to sequence the TCRbeta CDR3 regions. The table was pulled from immuneACCESS by TCRdb, which kept in-frame rearrangements only. Such tables lose some clones; where checked, under half of the loss comes from unresolved V genes, and the rest has no known cause. In this sample the table shows approximately 80,000 clones, around nine tenths of which occur a single time. The ten biggest clones cover 0.24% of the sample.

The trial excluded patients who had a history of autoimmune disease or were on systemic immunosuppression. Peripheral blood for TCR sequencing was collected from all dose cohorts at baseline, on cycle 4 day 1, and on cycle 7 day 1. The samples were taken from a phase I, first-in-human, multicenter, open-label dose-escalation trial of ivuxolimab. The trial enrolled adults with locally advanced or metastatic head and neck squamous cell, hepatocellular, melanoma or renal cell carcinoma. Before TCR sequencing, CD4+ T cells and CD8+ T cells from peripheral blood were sorted into separate populations. This receptor was obtained from an adult with an advanced solid tumor such as melanoma, head and neck, liver or kidney cancer. This specimen was CD4+ or CD8+ T cells sorted from blood, taken in a trial of the OX40 agonist ivuxolimab. The rearrangement combines TRBV4-1 with TRBJ2-7; 8 central nucleotides agree with TRBD2. For the CDR3, the sequence is CASTERVSGTRGYEQYF. Here is the DNA: TGCGCCAGCACAGAAAGGGTGTCAGGGACTAGGGGATACGAGCAGTACTTC.